Following are 27 T cell receptor beta chains from one sample sequenced in a study of shared clonotypes between healthy human individuals. Using immunoSEQ multiplex PCR, the repertoire was profiled, and TCRdb retains in-frame clones only, with some absent. The profile shows fewer than 350,000 clones, 87% of them singletons. The sequenced sample was memory CD8+ T cells sorted from blood. Subset noted: CD45RO+ cells pooled with CCR7-negative TemRA cells. Receptors were obtained from a man between 18 and 35 years old in good health.

The CDR3 loop reads CASSLTSGEQFF. The CDR3 bases are TGTGCCAGCAGTTTGACTAGCGGAGAGCAGTTCTTC. V usage is TRBV2 and J usage is TRBJ2-1, with 9 bases fitting TRBD2. The CDR3 is 12 amino acids. CDR1 is SNHLY, CDR2 FYNNEI, per germline. With 5 bases clipped from V and 10 bases from J, the junction kept 3 bases outside the gene matches.

This rearrangement joins TRBV19 to TRBJ1-2; 7 bases fit TRBD1. CDR3 length: 15 amino acids. V dropped 3 bases and J dropped 2; count of bases not matched to a gene: 6. Per the germline V gene, CDR1 is LNHDA and CDR2 is SQIVND (reference sequence). In DNA, the CDR3 is TGTGCCAGTAGTATGGGACAGCGGGGCAACTATGGCTACACCTTC. Encoded protein: CASSMGQRGNYGYTF.

This clone was seen only a few times. The V gene is TRBV20-1, the J gene TRBJ1-1; D uncertain. CDR3 length equals 11 residues. Germline assignment: CDR1 DFQATT and CDR2 SNEGSKA (reference sequence). The V end lost 6 bases, the J end lost 2 bases, and 7 bases lay between the germline ends. The CDR3 region is CSASSNTEAFF. The CDR3 DNA is TGCAGTGCATCATCAAACACTGAAGCTTTCTTT.

With regard to this clone: A far larger clone is one base from this, pointing to a likely read error. This chain connects TRBV30 to TRBJ2-2; D unclear. Looked up from germline, CDR1 is GTSNPN and CDR2 is SVGIG (reference sequence). The V gene lost 0 bases and the J gene lost 6 bases, with 5 bases spanning the gap. This CDR3 region has 12 residues. Here the CDR3 reads CAWSVEAGELFF. Here the CDR3 DNA reads TGTGCCTGGAGTGTCGAAGCCGGGGAGCTGTTTTTT.

The chain carries TRBV10-3 and TRBJ2-7; TRBD2 aligns across 8 bases. There are 15 residues in the CDR3. The V gene end was trimmed by 7 bases and the J gene end by 3 bases; junction bases not matched to a gene: 11. Germline-derived CDR1 and CDR2 are ENHRY and SYGVKD. CDR3 in DNA: TGTGCCATCACCCAAGACGGGACTAGTCTCTACGAGCAGTACTTC. Translating gives CAITQDGTSLYEQYF.

The CDR3 is CASSQPGTPSGYTF. The CDR3 nucleotides are TGCGCCAGCAGCCAACCAGGGACACCTAGTGGCTACACCTTC. This rearrangement joins TRBV4-1 to TRBJ1-2, with a possible D match to TRBD1 (6 bases). This CDR3 has 14 residues. Trimming pared 2 bases from V and 7 bases from J, leaving 14 bases between. Germline V gene lookup returns CDR1 MGHRA and CDR2 YSYEKL.

The chain has TRBV5-1 and TRBJ2-7, with D possibly called TRBD1 or TRBD2 (5 bases each). V gave up 3 bases and J gave up 3 bases, with 28 bases separating them. The CDR3 covers 19 residues. Germline CDR1 and CDR2: SGHRS and YFSETQ. Here the CDR3 DNA reads TGCGCCAGCAGCTCTCGACCGGGACCCGACCCCTCGGAATACTACGAGCAGTACTTC. It specifies CASSSRPGPDPSEYYEQYF.

The chain is built from TRBV21-1 and TRBJ1-5. TRBV21-1 is a documented pseudogene. The CDR3 is 15 amino acids. The CDR3 DNA sequence: TGTGCCAGCAGCCCTTTGCCGGTTCCCCATCAGCCCCAGCATTTT. Translation gives CASSPLPVPHQPQHF.

A remark on this clone: This may come from a read error, since a much larger clone is one base off. CDR3 sequence reads: CASSPGGSYNEQFF. In DNA, the CDR3 is TGTGCCAGCAGCCCCGGGGGCTCCTACAATGAGCAGTTCTTC. The chain links TRBV11-2 to TRBJ2-1, with D possibly matching TRBD2 (6 bases). V was clipped by 5 bases and J by 0 bases, with 8 bases between them. This CDR3 comprises 14 residues. Germline CDR1 and CDR2: SGHAT and FQNNGV.

The chain is built from TRBV5-4 and TRBJ2-7; 9 nucleotides agree with TRBD2. The CDR3 spans 15 residues. Germline lookup yields CDR1 SGHNT and CDR2 YYREEE (reference sequence). The J segment lost 3 bases and the V segment lost 0 bases, leaving 4 bases of the junction unmatched. This CDR3 is CASSLATSGRYEQYF. The DNA of the CDR3 is TGTGCCAGCAGCTTGGCTACTAGCGGGCGCTACGAGCAGTACTTC.

This chain joins TRBV27 and TRBJ1-2; D uncertain. Trimming removed 0 bases at V and 3 bases at J, with 5 bases between. The germline V gene encodes CDR1 MNHEY and CDR2 SMNVEV (reference sequence). CDR3 length equals 13 residues. CDR3 nucleotide sequence: TGTGCCAGCAGTTTATCTGCTTACTATGGCTACACCTTC. Its translation is CASSLSAYYGYTF.

This chain connects TRBV7-3 to TRBJ2-2, with D unresolved. From germline, CDR1 is SGHTA and CDR2 FQGTGA. Trimming stripped 9 bases from V and 5 bases from J, with 4 bases between. CDR3 size: 10 residues. The CDR3 protein is CASRTGELFF. DNA of the CDR3: TGTGCCAGTCGAACCGGGGAGCTGTTTTTT.

The rearrangement links TRBV11-3 to TRBJ1-5, with TRBD1 as a possible D gene (5 bases). CDR1 SGHNT and CDR2 YENEEA come from the germline V gene. The CDR3 has 16 amino acids. V was trimmed by 5 bases and J by 4 bases, leaving 18 bases between them. CDR3 amino acids: CASSLREGSENQPQHF. CDR3 DNA sequence: TGTGCCAGCAGCCTGAGGGAGGGGTCGGAGAATCAGCCCCAGCATTTT.

The rearrangement uses TRBV7-8 and TRBJ1-6; TRBD1 matches 12 bases. CDR1 SGHVS and CDR2 FQNEAQ come from the germline V gene. There are 20 residues in the CDR3. J gave up 8 bases and V 4 bases, and 18 bases lay outside the gene matches. CDR3 in amino acids: CASSWLGQGALVSWDSPLHF. The CDR3 nucleotides read TGTGCCAGCAGCTGGCTGGGACAGGGGGCTTTGGTCTCATGGGATTCACCCCTCCACTTT.

The chain combines TRBV7-9 with TRBJ2-7; D remains ambiguous. Germline V CDR1 and CDR2: SEHNR, FQNEAQ (reference sequence). This CDR3 is built from 15 residues. V lost 4 bases to trimming and J lost 6 bases, with 19 bases between them. Written as DNA, the CDR3 is TGTGCCAGCAGCTCCTATTCGACCCTTTCGATCGAGCAGTACTTC. Protein product: CASSSYSTLSIEQYF.

V is TRBV29-1 and J is TRBJ2-5; 8 bases align to TRBD1. The germline CDR1 and CDR2 sequences are SQVTM and ANQGSEA. Trimming at V came to 3 bases and at J to 7 bases, leaving 10 bases not matched to a gene. The CDR3 has 14 amino acids. DNA for the CDR3: TGCAGCGTTGACGAAGACAGGGGAGATGGGACCCAGTACTTC. It codes for CSVDEDRGDGTQYF.

The chain uses TRBV11-2 and TRBJ2-1; D might be TRBD2 (6 bases). The V gene lost 1 base and the J gene lost 8 bases, with 15 bases spanning the gap. Germline CDR1 and CDR2: SGHAT and FQNNGV. The CDR3 runs 15 residues. CDR3 bases: TGTGCCAGCAGCTTAGTGGGACTGGGGTGGGATGAGCAGTTCTTC. As protein: CASSLVGLGWDEQFF.

V is TRBV27 and J is TRBJ2-7; 13 nucleotides align to TRBD2. Germline V lookup: CDR1 MNHEY, CDR2 SMNVEV (reference sequence). V dropped 6 bases and J dropped 6; count of bases not matched to a gene: 5. This CDR3 has 14 residues. CDR3 protein: CASRLAGGPLEQYF. DNA for the CDR3: TGTGCCAGCAGACTAGCGGGAGGGCCCCTCGAGCAGTACTTC.

Worth noting for this clone: This is likely a read error, given that the CDR3 carries no conserved phenylalanine or tryptophan at its end. In DNA form, the CDR3 reads TGTGCCAGCAGTTACTATGGCTACACCCTC. This encodes CASSYYGYTL. The V gene is TRBV6-1, the J gene TRBJ1-2; D is undetermined. The CDR3 has 10 amino acids. The germline V gene encodes CDR1 MNHNS and CDR2 SASEGT. V lost 5 bases to trimming and J lost 3 bases, with 1 base between them.

The chain combines TRBV28 with TRBJ1-1, with D unclear. This CDR3 is 12 amino acids long. V dropped 6 bases and J dropped 7 bases, with 12 bases sitting between them. Germline lookup yields CDR1 MDHEN and CDR2 SYDVKM. Written as DNA, the CDR3 is TGTGCCAGCAGCCGTGACATATTTGAAGCTTTCTTT. Protein: CASSRDIFEAFF.

The V and J genes are TRBV19 and TRBJ2-3; 7 bases are a match to TRBD1. Germline CDR1 reads LNHDA; CDR2 reads SQIVND (reference sequence). This CDR3 region has 15 residues. Trimming took 7 bases from V and 2 from J; bases not matched to a gene: 9. In DNA form, the CDR3 reads TGTGCCAGTAAGTTTGCGGACAGGATCACAGATACGCAGTATTTT. Its protein is CASKFADRITDTQYF.

This rearrangement joins TRBV28 to TRBJ1-2; D is possibly TRBD1 (5 bases). The CDR3 consists of 17 residues. V was cut by 5 bases and J by 3 bases, with 22 bases left in between. From germline, CDR1 is MDHEN and CDR2 SYDVKM. Written as DNA, the CDR3 is TGTGCCAGCAGTCCGGTGCCGACGGGGCTTCCTTACTATGGCTACACCTTC. It specifies CASSPVPTGLPYYGYTF.

This clone was observed a few times. V is TRBV5-1 and J is TRBJ2-7; perhaps TRBD2 as D (5 bases). The CDR3 runs 18 residues. The V end lost 2 bases, the J end lost 2 bases, and 23 bases lay between the germline ends. Germline V gene data show CDR1 as SGHRS and CDR2 as YFSETQ. The CDR3 DNA follows: TGCGCCAGCAGCTTTCTCTCGCCTGAAACGGGGTTTACCTACGAGCAGTACTTC. Encoded protein: CASSFLSPETGFTYEQYF.

The chain combines TRBV7-9 with TRBJ1-5; 7 bases agree with TRBD1. The CDR3 spans 16 residues. Losses at the gene ends were 8 bases for V and 6 bases for J; bases not matched to a gene: 16. Looked up from germline, CDR1 is SEHNR and CDR2 is FQNEAQ (reference sequence). This chain's CDR3 is CASAGGLNREGQPQHF. CDR3 in DNA: TGTGCCAGCGCAGGGGGGCTAAACAGGGAAGGTCAGCCCCAGCATTTT.

The rearrangement uses TRBV30 and TRBJ2-1; TRBD2 matches at 7 bases. Germline V lookup: CDR1 GTSNPN, CDR2 SVGIG (reference sequence). V was clipped by 3 bases and J by 4 bases; unmatched bases: 12. The CDR3 extends over 16 amino acids. The CDR3 is CAWSNIDGGSYNEQFF. DNA for the CDR3: TGTGCCTGGAGCAATATAGACGGGGGGTCTTACAATGAGCAGTTCTTC.

V and J are TRBV27 and TRBJ2-4, with 7 bases identical to TRBD2. The CDR3 is 14 amino acids. V was pared by 9 bases and J by 2 bases, with 7 bases of the junction left unmatched. CDR1 MNHEY and CDR2 SMNVEV come from the germline V gene (reference sequence). The CDR3 loop reads CASWWRETKNIQYF. CDR3 sequence (DNA): TGTGCCAGTTGGTGGCGGGAGACCAAAAACATTCAGTACTTC.

The chain joins TRBV28 to TRBJ2-5; D not certain. V lost 3 bases, J lost 4 bases, and 9 bases lay in between. The germline CDR1 and CDR2 sequences are MDHEN and SYDVKM. The CDR3 has 13 amino acids. The CDR3 protein is CASSFGGVETQYF. The DNA of the CDR3 is TGTGCCAGCAGTTTTGGCGGTGTAGAGACCCAGTACTTC. The full variable domain, completed using reference TRBV28 and TRBJ2-5, is DVKVTQSSRYLVKRTGEKVFLECVQDMDHENMFWYRQDPGLGLRLIYFSYDVKMKEKGDIPEGYSVSREKKERFSLILESASTNQTSMYLCASSFGGVETQYFGPGTRLLVL.